A selection of T cell receptor beta chains follows, all from one sample in a study of beta chain features in type 1 diabetes. Using immunoSEQ multiplex PCR, the repertoire was profiled, and TCRdb retains in-frame clones only, with some absent. This table holds more than 300,000 clones, over 8.5% found once. Material: central memory CD4+ T cells from blood. The source of these receptors is a man aged 25 to 40 with type 1 diabetes. CDR3s include the opening cysteine and the closing phenylalanine or tryptophan. D genes are given only for firm matches. The size entry is marked missing in some rows and otherwise reads once, few, many or a size class.

size	D	V	J	CDR3	DNA
many	-	TRBV5-8	TRBJ2-1	CASTLPGQPYNEQFF	TGTGCCAGCACCTTACCCGGACAGCCCTACAATGAGCAGTTCTTC
once	-	TRBV10-1	TRBJ2-1	CASSRGDWQFF	TGCGCCAGCAGCAGAGGGGATTGGCAGTTCTTC
few	-	TRBV28	TRBJ2-1	CASSPREGASYNEQFF	TGTGCCAGCAGCCCACGGGAAGGCGCCTCCTACAATGAGCAGTTCTTC
few	TRBD1	TRBV28	TRBJ2-7	CASSLSRGSSYEQYF	TGTGCCAGCAGTTTAAGCAGGGGGAGCTCCTACGAGCAGTACTTC
-	-	TRBV4-2	TRBJ1-5	CASSKDYSLQNQPQHF	TGTGCCAGCAGCAAAGATTATTCGCTGCAAAATCAGCCCCAGCATTTT
few	-	TRBV5-1	TRBJ1-1	CASSLDRARNTEAFF	TGCGCCAGCAGCTTGGACAGGGCCAGGAACACTGAAGCTTTCTTT
-	-	TRBV13	TRBJ2-6	CASSLGLRSSGANVLTF	TGTGCCAGCAGCTTAGGCCTAAGGAGCTCTGGGGCCAACGTCCTGACTTTC
-	-	TRBV6-1	TRBJ2-7	CASSFNRASYEQYF	TGTGCCAGCAGTTTCAACAGGGCCTCCTACGAGCAGTACTTC
many	-	TRBV4-2	TRBJ1-2	CASSQDWAGSNYGYTF	TGTGCCAGCAGCCAAGATTGGGCAGGCTCTAACTATGGCTACACCTTC
few	TRBD1	TRBV5-1	TRBJ1-5	CASSLTGVGNQPQHF	TGCGCCAGCAGCTTGACAGGGGTGGGCAATCAGCCCCAGCATTTT
few	-	TRBV11-2	TRBJ2-3	CASSSEWGETQYF	TGTGCCAGCAGTTCCGAATGGGGGGAGACGCAGTATTTT
many	-	TRBV19	TRBJ1-1	CASSTHSYTEAFF	TGTGCCAGTAGTACCCACAGTTACACTGAAGCTTTCTTT
-	-	TRBV30	TRBJ1-5	CAWSRTGYSNQPQHF	TGTGCCTGGAGCCGGACGGGGTATAGCAATCAGCCCCAGCATTTT
few	TRBD2	TRBV28	TRBJ2-7	CASNREGRHEQYF	TGTGCCAGCAATCGGGAGGGCCGTCACGAGCAGTACTTC
few	-	TRBV29-1	TRBJ1-1	CSVRTREAFF	TGCAGCGTGAGAACCCGTGAAGCTTTCTTT
many	-	TRBV7-9	TRBJ2-3	CASSLLADTQYF	TGTGCCAGCAGCCTGTTGGCAGATACGCAGTATTTT
few	-	TRBV20-1	TRBJ2-2	CSASRAGELFF	TGCAGTGCTAGTCGGGCAGGGGAGCTGTTTTTT
-	-	TRBV27	TRBJ1-3	CASRQTRGSGNTIYF	TGTGCCAGCAGACAAACCAGGGGTTCTGGAAACACCATATATTTT
many	-	TRBV6-6	TRBJ2-1	CASGATYNEQFF	TGTGCCAGCGGGGCCACCTACAATGAGCAGTTCTTC
few	TRBD2	TRBV27	TRBJ2-1	CASSFFGGRARNEQFF	TGTGCCAGCAGTTTCTTCGGCGGGAGGGCCCGGAATGAGCAGTTCTTC
-	-	TRBV6-5	TRBJ2-2	CASSYLQANTGELFF	TGTGCCAGCAGTTACCTCCAGGCGAACACCGGGGAGCTGTTTTTT
few	TRBD1	TRBV19	TRBJ2-2	CASSRQGAGTGELFF	TGTGCCAGTAGTAGGCAGGGGGCAGGCACCGGGGAGCTGTTTTTT
-	-	TRBV11-2	TRBJ2-1	CASSWDPMGEQFF	TGTGCCAGCAGCTGGGACCCGATGGGTGAGCAGTTCTTC
few	TRBD1	TRBV2	TRBJ2-1	CASRQGVNNEQFF	TGTGCCAGTAGGCAGGGGGTAAACAATGAGCAGTTCTTC
-	-	TRBV4-2	TRBJ2-3	CASSQDRSSTDTQYF	TGTGCCAGCAGCCAAGATAGGAGCAGCACAGATACGCAGTATTTT
-	TRBD1	TRBV11-2	TRBJ1-1	CASSFYRGETEAFF	TGTGCCAGCAGCTTTTACAGGGGAGAAACTGAAGCTTTCTTT
few	-	TRBV19	TRBJ1-1	CASREQGIAEAFF	TGTGCCAGTCGGGAGCAAGGGATCGCTGAAGCTTTCTTT
many	-	TRBV6-6	TRBJ2-1	CASSYSNYYNEQFF	TGTGCCAGCAGTTACTCGAACTACTACAATGAGCAGTTCTTC
-	TRBD1	TRBV11-2	TRBJ1-4	CASSWQGAGEKLFF	TGTGCCAGCAGCTGGCAGGGGGCGGGTGAAAAACTGTTTTTT
many	-	TRBV6-1	TRBJ1-1	CASSVLGTEAFF	TGTGCCAGCAGTGTTTTGGGGACTGAAGCTTTCTTT
few	-	TRBV27	TRBJ2-7	CASSRFGYEQYF	TGTGCCAGCAGCAGGTTCGGATACGAGCAGTACTTC
few	-	TRBV11-2	TRBJ2-3	CASSLSTRSTDTQYF	TGTGCCAGCAGCTTATCAACCCGGAGCACAGATACGCAGTATTTT